Shown below are 13 T cell receptor beta chains from a single sample sequenced in a study of shared clonotypes between healthy human individuals. Here immunoSEQ multiplex PCR was the method, and the copy in TCRdb shows in-frame clones only, minus some. Of about 690,000 clones in the sample, about 90% were seen once. Specimen: memory CD8+ T cells from PBMCs. Subset noted: CD45RO+ cells pooled with CCR7-negative TemRA cells. These receptors were taken from a man younger than 35 in good health. Some clones in this sample may be carry-over from other donors' samples.

The count of this clone is one. CDR3 nucleotides: TGTGCCAGCAACCCAGGGGCAGGAAGCATGAACACTGAAGCTTTCTTT. Encoded protein: CASNPGAGSMNTEAFF. V is TRBV27 and J is TRBJ1-1; perhaps TRBD1 as D (6 bases). V gave up 7 bases and J gave up 0 bases, with 18 bases separating them. CDR3 size: 16 residues. Per the germline V gene, CDR1 is MNHEY and CDR2 is SMNVEV (reference sequence).

Note on this clone: The same CDR3 also results from other DNA sequences found in this sample. The V and J genes are TRBV29-1 and TRBJ2-5, with a tentative D call TRBD1 (6 bases). CDR3 length: 14 residues. Germline CDR1 reads SQVTM; CDR2 reads ANQGSEA. Between the trimmed V and J ends, which lost 0 bases and 5 bases, there was a span of 13 bases. The CDR3 reads CSVEDRGGRETQYF. Here the CDR3 DNA reads TGCAGCGTTGAAGATAGAGGGGGTCGGGAGACCCAGTACTTC.

In DNA form, the CDR3 reads TGTGCCAGCAGCTCAAGTCGGGGGTTCTTGTACGAGCAGTACTTC. Its translation: CASSSSRGFLYEQYF. The genes are TRBV7-9 and TRBJ2-7; tentative D call: TRBD2 (6 bases). Trimming removed 4 bases from V and 4 bases from J, with 17 bases in between. CDR1 is SEHNR and CDR2 is FQNEAQ in the germline V gene (reference sequence). The CDR3 has 15 amino acids.

This chain uses TRBV19 with TRBJ1-5, with 7 bases that match TRBD1. The CDR3 extends over 15 amino acids. Germline CDR1 is LNHDA and CDR2 is SQIVND (reference sequence). V lost 5 bases, J lost 3 bases, and 7 bases stayed unmatched. CDR3 in DNA: TGTGCCAGTAGTGTATGGACAGGAGACAATCAGCCCCAGCATTTT. Amino acids: CASSVWTGDNQPQHF.

The V and J genes are TRBV27 and TRBJ2-2; D is unresolved. Germline V CDR1 and CDR2: MNHEY, SMNVEV (reference sequence). The CDR3 runs to 17 residues. V shed 0 bases and J shed 4 bases, with 15 bases lying between them. CDR3 in amino acids: CASSLSGFGLLTGELFF. Written as DNA, the CDR3 is TGTGCCAGCAGTTTATCGGGATTTGGGCTCCTCACCGGGGAGCTGTTTTTT.

The gene calls are TRBV28 and TRBJ2-7; D is unresolved. V lost 6 bases and J lost 3, with 9 bases in between. Germline lookup yields CDR1 MDHEN and CDR2 SYDVKM. The CDR3 is 12 residues long. The CDR3 DNA sequence: TGTGCCAGCAGCCCCTGGAGCTACGAGCAGTACTTC. Translated: CASSPWSYEQYF.

This chain uses TRBV4-1 with TRBJ2-7; 7 bases are shared with TRBD2. The V and J ends lost 5 bases and 6 bases, in that order; junction bases with no gene match: 10. CDR3 length: 14 amino acids. CDR1 and CDR2 (germline): MGHRA, YSYEKL. Here the CDR3 DNA reads TGCGCCAGCAGCTTCGGCGCGGGAGCTGGCGAGCAGTACTTC. Amino acids: CASSFGAGAGEQYF.

The rearrangement joins TRBV6-5 to TRBJ1-2, with D possibly TRBD1 on 5 matching bases. V was shortened by 7 bases and J by 4 bases, with 16 bases between the two germline ends. Germline loops: CDR1 MNHEY, CDR2 SVGAGI. The CDR3 has 14 residues. CDR3 coding DNA: TGTGCCAGCACCAATGGGGCAGGTGCCTATGGCTACACCTTC. The encoded protein is CASTNGAGAYGYTF.

In its sample, this clone was seen a few times. The genes are TRBV19 and TRBJ1-2; D is unresolved. This CDR3 spans 13 amino acids. From germline, CDR1 is LNHDA and CDR2 SQIVND (reference sequence). Trimming shortened V by 4 bases and J by 3 bases, and 9 bases separated the two germline ends. The CDR3 DNA reads TGTGCCAGTAGTAGTGTCGGTGACTATGGCTACACCTTC. As protein: CASSSVGDYGYTF.

The V call is TRBV21-1, the J call TRBJ1-2. TRBV21-1 is described as a pseudogene. This CDR3 spans 14 amino acids. CDR3 region: CARKSGTDNYGYTF. The DNA of the CDR3 is TGTGCCAGAAAATCCGGGACCGACAACTATGGCTACACCTTC.

The chain is built from TRBV28 and TRBJ1-1; D is unclear. The germline V gene encodes CDR1 MDHEN and CDR2 SYDVKM. This CDR3 spans 13 amino acids. V gave up 2 bases and J gave up 8 bases, with 12 bases separating them. Here the CDR3 DNA reads TGTGCCAGCAGTTTAATCTACCGGTCCGAAGCTTTCTTT. Translation gives CASSLIYRSEAFF.

This clone was detected once. V gene TRBV9 combines with J gene TRBJ2-5; weak D call: TRBD1 (6 bases). Germline-derived CDR1 and CDR2 are SGDLS and YYNGEE. The V end lost 3 bases, the J end lost 5 bases, and 14 bases lay between the germline ends. The CDR3 runs 14 residues. DNA of the CDR3: TGTGCCAGCAGCGCAAGGGGGAGATGGGAGACCCAGTACTTC. Amino acid sequence: CASSARGRWETQYF.

This clone was recorded a few times. The rearrangement links TRBV30 to TRBJ2-7, with D possibly matching TRBD2 (5 bases). CDR1 is GTSNPN, CDR2 SVGIG, per germline (reference sequence). The CDR3 contains 16 residues. Trimming took off 5 bases at V and 3 bases at J, with 23 bases between the two ends. The CDR3 DNA is TGTGCCTGGGATCGGACCCTTTCCGGGAAAGGCTACGAGCAGTACTTC. It specifies CAWDRTLSGKGYEQYF.